Here is one TCR beta chain with its context. The antigen is not known. Within the sample, other DNA sequences also encode this same CDR3. These data belong to a study of T cell responses to AZD1222 COVID-19 vaccine. Study-wide context: Pooled in the analysis were second doses at about 4 or about 12 weeks.

Germline loops: CDR1 SGHRS, CDR2 YFSETQ. V lost 2 bases to trimming and J lost 4 bases, with 10 bases between them. CDR3 length: 13 amino acids. Broader study findings: Compared with day 0, the breadth and depth of the Spike-specific TCR repertoire rose significantly after two doses of AZD1222. Females made up more of the donors, who were largely white British, and clonal diversity may have come out too low. Recipients of AZD1222 seropositive at baseline numbered only five or six.

Produced via immunoSEQ multiplex PCR; TCRdb's table is partial and in-frame only. There are about 170,000 clones in the sample; 80% to 95% occur only once, and over 1.5% lies in the top ten. The receptor was isolated from an adult in good health. The specimen comprised peripheral blood, sampled on day 0 of AZD1222 vaccination. The chain carries TRBV5-1 and TRBJ2-7, with a weak D call TRBD2 (6 bases). The CDR3 coding sequence is TGCGCCAGCAGCTTCGGCGGGGAATACGAGCAGTACTTC. Its protein product is CASSFGGEYEQYF.